Below, 8 T cell receptor beta chains from the same sample are listed, as sequenced in a study of blood T cells in healthy people across ages. The use of a sample-barcoded 5' primer and a J-beta primer mix characterized a second PCR of roughly 7 to 11 cycles. TCRdb ran MiXCR on the 5' RACE reads and lists one entry per CDR3 protein. The sample contains 1.6 million or so distinct CDR3 sequences, about 35% of which appear only once. The material sequenced was blood. Source of these receptors: a woman aged 30 to 39 in good health.

This clonotype showed up just once. The chain combines TRBV5-4 with TRBJ1-1; no clear D. Germline CDR1 and CDR2: SGHNT and YYREEE (reference sequence). The CDR3 runs to 14 residues. Trimming took 6 bases from V and 1 from J, leaving 13 bases between them. CDR3 amino acids: CASKFGIQNTEAFF. The CDR3 coding sequence is TGTGCCAGCAAATTTGGGATACAGAACACTGAAGCTTTCTTT.

In this sample, this clonotype turned up a few times. The chain uses TRBV6-2 or TRBV6-3 and TRBJ1-2; 12 bases match TRBD1. CDR1 and CDR2 (germline): MNHEY, SVGEGT. V shed 8 bases and J 5 bases; nucleotides not matched to a gene: 9. This CDR3 has 15 amino acids. The CDR3 DNA sequence: TGTGCCAGCGGGACAGGGGGCGCGGGCAATTATGGCTACACCTTC. The encoded protein is CASGTGGAGNYGYTF.

In its sample, this clonotype was seen a few times. The CDR3 reads CASSSWGGALTDTQYF. For the CDR3, the DNA is TGTGCCAGCAGCTCATGGGGCGGAGCTCTCACAGATACGCAGTATTTT. V and J are TRBV7-3 and TRBJ2-3; TRBD1 might be the D (5 bases). The CDR3 totals 16 residues. CDR1 is SGHTA, CDR2 FQGTGA, per germline. Trimming stripped 4 bases from V and 2 bases from J, with 16 bases between.

This chain's CDR3 is CASSSEGSTEAFF. CDR3 DNA: TGTGCCAGCAGCTCAGAAGGGAGTACGGAAGCTTTCTTT. V is TRBV14 and J is TRBJ1-1; D is ambiguous. CDR3 length: 13 residues. CDR1 SGHDN and CDR2 FVKESK come from the germline V gene. V lost 5 bases and J 8 bases, leaving 15 bases between the germline ends.

This clonotype appeared many times. The junction differs from germline at one of its ends, possibly a read error. This rearrangement joins TRBV27 to TRBJ2-7, with D maybe TRBD1 (6 bases). Per the germline V gene, CDR1 is MNHEY and CDR2 is SMNVEV (reference sequence). CDR3 length: 13 residues. The CDR3 bases are TGCGCCAGCAGCTTCGGACAGCTCTACGAGCAGTACTTC. This sequence encodes CASSFGQLYEQYF.

The rearrangement joins TRBV7-3 to TRBJ2-1; 10 nucleotides match TRBD2. Germline V CDR1 and CDR2: SGHTA, FQGTGA. The CDR3 length is 16 residues. Trimming cost V 2 bases and J 9 bases; bases outside gene matches: 10. For the CDR3, the DNA is TGTGCCAGCAGCTTAGGCGGGGCTAGCGGGGGTGGTGAGCAGTTCTTC. It specifies CASSLGGASGGGEQFF.

The V and J genes are TRBV27 and TRBJ1-4; TRBD1 might be the D (5 bases). CDR1 and CDR2 from the germline V gene are MNHEY and SMNVEV (reference sequence). This CDR3 has 14 amino acids. The V end was cut by 5 bases, the J end by 2 bases, with 9 bases between. The CDR3 DNA sequence: TGTGCCAGCAGTCCCCGACAGACTAATGAAAAACTGTTTTTT. This codes for CASSPRQTNEKLFF.

V usage is TRBV6-1 and J usage is TRBJ2-3; the match to TRBD1 covers 7 bases. Germline V gene lookup returns CDR1 MNHNS and CDR2 SASEGT. This CDR3 region has 14 residues. V lost 4 bases to trimming and J lost 6 bases; unmatched junction nucleotides: 7. The CDR3 sequence: CASSAQGFRDTQYF. In DNA form, the CDR3 reads TGTGCCAGCAGTGCACAGGGGTTCCGGGATACGCAGTATTTT.